This is a list of T cell receptor beta chains from one sample in a study of blood T cell repertoires in COVID-19. TCRdb's table, derived via immunoSEQ multiplex PCR, lists solely in-frame clones and lacks some. The repertoire has approximately 230,000 clones, about nine tenths of them found once; the top ten carry roughly 1.7%. Sequencing input: PBMCs or T cells enriched from blood (not recorded which). These receptors were obtained from a man in his forties who had recovered from COVID-19. The CDR3 runs from the conserved cysteine through the conserved F or W. A D gene is named only where the DNA matches it firmly. Only part of the rows carry a size: once, few, many, or a class if the clone is expanded.

d_call clone_size j_call v_call cdr3_aa cdr3_nt
- - TRBJ2-3 TRBV27 CASRPHQAGADTQYF TGTGCCAGCAGACCCCACCAGGCAGGTGCAGATACGCAGTATTTT
- - TRBJ1-5 TRBV27 CASRFGGRGNQPQHF TGTGCCAGTCGTTTCGGGGGTAGGGGCAATCAGCCCCAGCATTTT
TRBD1 - TRBJ1-6 TRBV14 CASSQGQGQFHF TGTGCCAGCAGCCAAGGACAGGGGCAGTTCCACTTT
- few TRBJ2-7 TRBV25-1 CASEGLGVYEQYF TGTGCCAGCGAGGGTCTCGGCGTATACGAGCAGTACTTC
TRBD1 - TRBJ2-7 TRBV5-6 CASSFGTGGIGEQYF TGTGCCAGCAGCTTCGGGACAGGGGGGATTGGGGAGCAGTACTTC
TRBD2 - TRBJ2-1 TRBV20-1 CSASEGTSGYNEQFF TGCAGTGCTAGTGAGGGGACTAGCGGTTACAATGAGCAGTTCTTC
- once TRBJ1-2 TRBV30 CAWSGTFQGLGGYTF TGTGCCTGGAGTGGAACATTCCAGGGACTCGGGGGCTACACCTTC
- few TRBJ2-2 TRBV30 CAWRRGGTGELFF TGTGCCTGGAGGAGGGGGGGAACCGGGGAGCTGTTTTTT
- - TRBJ2-7 TRBV11-2 CASSLRDNLYEQYF TGTGCCAGCAGCTTACGGGACAATCTCTACGAGCAGTACTTC
- few TRBJ2-3 TRBV18 CASSPSGPPTDTQYF TGTGCCAGCTCACCGAGTGGGCCACCCACAGATACGCAGTATTTT
TRBD1 - TRBJ1-5 TRBV28 CASSWDRESQPQHF TGTGCCAGCAGTTGGGACAGGGAGAGTCAGCCCCAGCATTTT
TRBD1 few TRBJ1-5 TRBV2 CASGAGTGSRQPQHF TGTGCCAGCGGGGCCGGGACAGGGTCTCGTCAGCCCCAGCATTTT
- - TRBJ2-7 TRBV29-1 CSVEPSADEQYF TGCAGCGTTGAACCCAGCGCGGACGAGCAGTACTTC
- once TRBJ2-2 TRBV2 CASSADSPELFF TGTGCCAGCAGCGCCGACTCCCCCGAGCTGTTTTTT
- - TRBJ1-3 TRBV11-3 CASSCVTVGNTIYF TGTGCCAGCAGCTGTGTGACAGTGGGCAACACCATATATTTT
TRBD1 - TRBJ2-3 TRBV9 CASSEPGQGLIGTQYF TGTGCCAGCAGCGAGCCGGGACAGGGTTTAATTGGTACGCAGTATTTT
TRBD1 - TRBJ2-6 TRBV19 CATRQQGASGANVLTF TGTGCCACCCGGCAGCAGGGGGCCTCTGGGGCCAACGTCCTGACTTTC
TRBD1 - TRBJ1-5 TRBV6-5 CASSPHRGSQPQHF TGTGCCAGCAGTCCCCACAGGGGGAGTCAGCCCCAGCATTTT
TRBD1 - TRBJ1-5 TRBV2 CASRSTGGSNQPQHF TGTGCCAGCCGTTCGACAGGGGGCAGCAATCAGCCCCAGCATTTT
- - TRBJ1-6 TRBV4-3 CASSPRPNSPLHF TGCGCCAGCAGCCCCCGTCCGAATTCACCCCTCCACTTT
TRBD1 few TRBJ1-2 TRBV4-2 CASSRQGVLNYGYTF TGTGCCAGCAGCCGGCAGGGGGTTTTAAACTATGGCTACACCTTC
- - TRBJ1-1 TRBV5-4 CASSLDLFRGTEAFF TGTGCCAGCAGCTTGGATTTGTTCAGGGGCACTGAAGCTTTCTTT
- - TRBJ1-4 TRBV5-1 CASSLSTGQIGLKKLFF TGCGCCAGCAGCTTGAGTACAGGGCAAATTGGTTTGAAAAAACTGTTTTTT
- - TRBJ1-4 TRBV27 CASSNLGELEKLFF TGTGCCAGCAGTAATCTAGGGGAACTGGAAAAACTGTTTTTT
- once TRBJ2-2 TRBV29-1 CSVEITGVGELFF TGCAGCGTTGAAATTACCGGTGTCGGGGAGCTGTTTTTT
TRBD2 - TRBJ2-7 TRBV4-3 CASSQGTSRAYEQYF TGCGCCAGCAGCCAAGGGACTAGCCGGGCCTACGAGCAGTACTTC
TRBD1 once TRBJ1-6 TRBV18 CASSPRQGIDSPLHF TGTGCCAGCTCACCCCGACAGGGGATCGATTCACCCCTCCACTTT
- once TRBJ1-1 TRBV7-9 CASSPRGDTEAFF TGTGCCAGCAGCCCTAGGGGTGACACTGAAGCTTTCTTT
TRBD1 - TRBJ1-3 TRBV5-4 CASSNPSDRGISGNTIYF TGTGCCAGCAGCAACCCCTCAGACAGGGGCATTTCTGGAAACACCATATATTTT
TRBD1 - TRBJ2-7 TRBV6-2/TRBV6-3 CASSWPGTGTEQYF TGTGCCAGCAGCTGGCCCGGGACAGGGACCGAGCAGTACTTC
- - TRBJ2-7 TRBV27 CASSLGGGYEQYF TGTGCCAGCAGTTTAGGGGGCGGTTACGAGCAGTACTTC
TRBD1 - TRBJ2-7 TRBV5-4 CASSSKDRAHEQYF TGTGCCAGCAGCTCCAAGGACAGGGCGCACGAGCAGTACTTC
TRBD1 - TRBJ2-2 TRBV2 CASSRGRGRTGELFF TGTGCCAGCAGCCGCGGCAGGGGGCGAACCGGGGAGCTGTTTTTT
TRBD2 - TRBJ2-3 TRBV18 CASSPATSADTQYF TGTGCCAGCTCACCCGCGACTAGCGCAGATACGCAGTATTTT
- many TRBJ1-2 TRBV19 CATGVQGTNYGYTF TGTGCCACCGGGGTGCAGGGGACTAACTATGGCTACACCTTC
- - TRBJ2-2 TRBV5-1 CASSLVPGMNTGELFF TGCGCCAGCAGCTTGGTTCCGGGGATGAACACCGGGGAGCTGTTTTTT
- - TRBJ2-7 TRBV2 CASSEEYYEQYF TGTGCCAGCAGTGAGGAGTACTACGAGCAGTACTTC
- - TRBJ2-2 TRBV5-4 CASSATGVGARNTGELFF TGTGCCAGCAGCGCAACGGGAGTAGGCGCACGGAACACCGGGGAGCTGTTTTTT
- - TRBJ1-2 TRBV28 CASKVGGGVSYTF TGTGCCAGCAAAGTTGGGGGGGGCGTAAGCTACACCTTC
- - TRBJ1-4 TRBV7-9 CASSPPGGTNEKLFF TGTGCCAGCAGCCCCCCTGGAGGGACTAATGAAAAACTGTTTTTT
TRBD1 once TRBJ1-4 TRBV19 CASSIRGGDNEKLFF TGTGCCAGTAGTATACGAGGGGGCGATAATGAAAAACTGTTTTTT
- once TRBJ1-3 TRBV12-3/TRBV12-4 CASSLRVGNTIYF TGTGCCAGCAGTTTGCGGGTGGGAAACACCATATATTTT
TRBD1 - TRBJ1-1 TRBV5-1 CASSLQGAGNTEAFF TGCGCCAGCAGCTTACAGGGGGCGGGGAACACTGAAGCTTTCTTT
TRBD1 - TRBJ2-7 TRBV5-1 CASSIGTGDIYEQYF TGCGCCAGCAGCATAGGGACAGGGGATATCTACGAGCAGTACTTC
TRBD1 once TRBJ1-5 TRBV19 CASSQDRVRNQPQHF TGTGCCAGTAGCCAAGACAGGGTTCGCAATCAGCCCCAGCATTTT
- - TRBJ1-1 TRBV7-3 CASSLNGGEGAEAFF TGTGCCAGCAGCCTAAACGGAGGGGAAGGAGCTGAAGCTTTCTTT
- once TRBJ1-2 TRBV30 CAWSLSVRSNYGYTF TGTGCCTGGAGCCTATCGGTCCGATCTAACTATGGCTACACCTTC
- - TRBJ2-6 TRBV18 CASFPSDSGANVLTF TGTGCCAGCTTCCCTAGTGACTCTGGGGCCAACGTCCTGACTTTC
- - TRBJ1-5 TRBV6-2/TRBV6-3 CASSSTSSNQPQHF TGTGCCAGCAGTTCCACTTCTAGCAATCAGCCCCAGCATTTT
TRBD2 - TRBJ2-1 TRBV28 CAVTLAGGPYEQFF TGTGCCGTAACACTAGCGGGAGGGCCTTATGAGCAGTTCTTC
- - TRBJ2-3 TRBV3-1/TRBV3-2 CASSLLTDTQYF TGTGCCAGCAGCCTACTAACAGATACGCAGTATTTT
TRBD1 - TRBJ1-5 TRBV10-3 CAISPTGGSDFYQPQHF TGTGCCATCAGTCCGACAGGGGGCAGTGACTTTTATCAGCCCCAGCATTTT
- - TRBJ1-5 TRBV5-1 CASSPEADNQPQHF TGCGCCAGCAGCCCAGAGGCTGACAATCAGCCCCAGCATTTT
TRBD2 once TRBJ2-7 TRBV28 CASSRGTSGTYEQYF TGTGCCAGCAGCCGTGGGACTAGCGGAACCTACGAGCAGTACTTC
TRBD1 - TRBJ1-4 TRBV11-2 CASSLGRDSGGEDEKLFF TGTGCCAGCAGCTTAGGGAGGGATTCAGGGGGCGAGGATGAAAAACTGTTTTTT